These 14 T cell receptor beta chains came from one sample sequenced in a study of response to subunit inactivated influenza vaccine. TCRdb processed the RT-PCR reads anew with MiXCR; each CDR3 protein has one entry. The table lists fewer than 250,000 distinct CDR3 sequences, over 13% of them singletons. Sequencing was performed on CD8+ T cells sorted from PBMCs, taken 4 to 6 days after vaccination. These receptors originate from a middle-aged man who received an inactivated influenza vaccine.

This clonotype was counted only a few times. The CDR3 bases are TGTGCCAGCAGTTCGCTCTACAGAAATGATCAGCCCCAGCATTTT. This sequence encodes CASSSLYRNDQPQHF. The gene calls are TRBV28 and TRBJ1-5; D call uncertain. The CDR3 loop spans 15 amino acids. Germline loops: CDR1 MDHEN, CDR2 SYDVKM. V was cut by 4 bases and J by 5 bases, with 15 bases left in between.

This clonotype was counted only a few times. This rearrangement joins TRBV28 to TRBJ2-3; D uncertain. Trimming pared 4 bases from V and 1 base from J, leaving 21 bases between. Germline values: CDR1 MDHEN, CDR2 SYDVKM. The CDR3 consists of 18 residues. Written as DNA, the CDR3 is TGTGCCAGCAGTTCCTCCATAGCCTCACGGGTGGGCACAGATACGCAGTATTTT. It translates to CASSSSIASRVGTDTQYF.

The table lists this clonotype with a few counts. CDR3 sequence: CASSQRTYYGYTF. The CDR3 region has the DNA TGTGCCAGCAGCCAACGGACCTACTATGGCTACACCTTC. This chain uses TRBV16 with TRBJ1-2; no firm D call. Germline V gene lookup returns CDR1 KGHSY and CDR2 FQNENV. Trimming stripped 2 bases from V and 3 bases from J, with 7 bases between. CDR3 length: 13 residues.

This chain uses TRBV3-1 with TRBJ2-1; 10 bases fit TRBD2. CDR1 LGHDT and CDR2 YNNKEL come from the germline V gene (reference sequence). This CDR3 spans 16 amino acids. V shed 0 bases and J 9 bases; nucleotides not matched to a gene: 8. This chain's CDR3 is CASSQEVAGGPGEQFF. CDR3 bases: TGTGCCAGCAGCCAAGAAGTAGCGGGAGGCCCCGGTGAGCAGTTCTTC.

This clonotype was seen only a few times. The chain couples TRBV27 to TRBJ1-1; D is undetermined. The germline V gene has CDR1 MNHEY and CDR2 SMNVEV (reference sequence). The CDR3 loop spans 14 amino acids. Trimming took off 3 bases at V and 4 bases at J, with 12 bases between the two ends. This CDR3 is CASSFAGGGTEAFF. The CDR3 region has the DNA TGTGCCAGCAGTTTTGCGGGTGGAGGCACTGAAGCTTTCTTT.

This clonotype was detected a few times. The chain is built from TRBV20-1 and TRBJ2-1; D is possibly TRBD1 or TRBD2 (5 bases each). The CDR3 is made up of 15 amino acids. V lost 4 bases and J lost 0, with 13 bases in between. The germline gives CDR1 DFQATT, CDR2 SNEGSKA (reference sequence). The CDR3 coding sequence is TGCAGTGCTAAAGGGACCACTAGCTCCTACAATGAGCAGTTCTTC. This encodes CSAKGTTSSYNEQFF.

Only a few counts were recorded for this clonotype. The rearrangement joins TRBV29-1 to TRBJ2-7, with 7 bases that match TRBD1. CDR1 is SQVTM, CDR2 ANQGSEA, per germline. V lost 5 bases to trimming and J lost 4 bases; unmatched junction nucleotides: 2. This CDR3 spans 11 amino acids. This chain's CDR3 is CSVNRGYEQYF. The DNA of the CDR3 is TGCAGCGTTAACAGGGGTTACGAGCAGTACTTC.

This clonotype turned up a few times. The chain is built from TRBV7-9 and TRBJ2-1, with unresolved D. Germline CDR1 reads SEHNR; CDR2 reads FQNEAQ (reference sequence). The V end was cut by 1 base, the J end by 8 bases, with 6 bases between. The CDR3 sequence is 12 residues long. This chain's CDR3 is CASSLVLDEQFF. The CDR3 coding sequence is TGTGCCAGCAGCTTAGTTCTCGATGAGCAGTTCTTC. The variable domain in full, completed from reference TRBV7-9 and TRBJ2-1, reads DTGVSQNPRHKITKRGQNVTFRCDPISEHNRLYWYRQTLGQGPEFLTYFQNEAQLEKSRLLSDRFSAERPKGSFSTLEIQRTEQGDSAMYLCASSLVLDEQFFGPGTRLTVL.

The chain couples TRBV20-1 to TRBJ2-1; 12 nucleotides agree with TRBD2. From germline, CDR1 is DFQATT and CDR2 SNEGSKA (reference sequence). The V gene end was trimmed by 2 bases and the J gene end by 6 bases; junction bases not matched to a gene: 2. This CDR3 has 14 amino acids. The CDR3 is CSARMTSGGNEQFF. DNA for the CDR3: TGCAGTGCTAGAATGACTAGCGGGGGCAATGAGCAGTTCTTC.

The CDR3 reads CASSQVGTSGTYNEQFF. The CDR3 coding sequence is TGTGCCAGCAGCCAAGTGGGAACTAGCGGAACCTACAATGAGCAGTTCTTC. J is TRBJ2-1 and V is TRBV4-2; 8 bases match TRBD2. V was pared by 1 base and J by 2 bases, with 7 bases of the junction left unmatched. The germline V gene has CDR1 LGHNA and CDR2 YNFKEQ. This CDR3 spans 17 amino acids.

V and J are TRBV9 and TRBJ2-3; D remains unclear. The CDR3 has 17 residues. Deletions cut 0 bases from V and 0 bases from J, with 14 bases between. Germline V gene lookup returns CDR1 SGDLS and CDR2 YYNGEE. The CDR3 nucleotides read TGTGCCAGCAGCGTAGTTGGCACCCCTACTAGCACAGATACGCAGTATTTT. It specifies CASSVVGTPTSTDTQYF.

There are a few counts of this clonotype. The V gene is TRBV7-2, the J gene TRBJ2-7, with D perhaps matching TRBD1 (5 bases). The CDR3 loop spans 14 amino acids. Trimming stripped 2 bases from V and 2 bases from J, with 10 bases between. Per the germline V gene, CDR1 is SGHTA and CDR2 is FQGNSA. This CDR3 reads CASSLTDSAYEQYF. CDR3 DNA: TGTGCCAGCAGCTTAACTGACAGCGCCTACGAGCAGTACTTC.

The chain has TRBV7-9 and TRBJ2-7; TRBD1 matches at 8 bases. The CDR3 is 15 residues long. CDR1 and CDR2 from the germline V gene are SEHNR and FQNEAQ (reference sequence). After removal of 5 bases from V and 6 bases from J, the junction contained 12 bases not matched to a gene. CDR3 bases: TGTGCCAGCAGCAGCGAGGGACAGGCGTTTTTCGAGCAGTACTTC. Its protein is CASSSEGQAFFEQYF.

This clonotype was picked up many times. This chain joins TRBV12-3 or TRBV12-4 and TRBJ1-2; no reliable D call. Trimming shortened V by 8 bases and J by 4 bases, and 14 bases separated the two germline ends. The CDR3 sequence is 13 residues long. This CDR3 is CASGGGDGYGYTF. The CDR3 DNA sequence: TGTGCCAGCGGAGGTGGGGATGGCTATGGCTACACCTTC.